The next 3 T cell receptor beta chains were all read from a single sample in a study of CD8+CD57+ T cells in acquired aplastic anemia. Both TCR beta VDJ combination and CDR3 sequence profiling were carried out. Genomic DNA was the template for this profiling. One entry per CDR3 protein results from TCRdb running MiXCR on the reads. Here the sample spans around 170,000 distinct CDR3 sequences, just under 65% being singletons. Sequenced sample: sorted CD4+, CD8+, or CD8+CD57+ T cells (not recorded which) from PBMCs. These TCRs come from a human donor in good health.

The V and J genes are TRBV20-1 and TRBJ1-2; the match to TRBD1 covers 11 bases. The junction had 12 bases not matched to a gene; V was cut back by 3 bases and J by 3 bases. Germline values: CDR1 DFQATT, CDR2 SNEGSKA (reference sequence). This CDR3 is built from 17 residues. The CDR3, as DNA: TGCAGTGCTAGCGGAGGGTTACGGGGACAGGGGGACTATGGCTACACCTTC. Protein product: CSASGGLRGQGDYGYTF.

The chain uses TRBV20-1 and TRBJ2-1; no reliable D call. Trimming pared 6 bases from V and 9 bases from J, leaving 18 bases between. Germline-derived CDR1 and CDR2 are DFQATT and SNEGSKA (reference sequence). The length of the CDR3 is 13 residues. DNA of the CDR3: TGCAGTGCCCCCCGCGGTGGTGGCCCTGAGCAGTTCTTC. It is translated as CSAPRGGGPEQFF.

CDR3 amino acids: CASSLIPSGITDTQYF. The CDR3 DNA follows: TGTGCCAGCAGTTTAATACCTAGCGGGATCACAGATACGCAGTATTTT. The chain is built from TRBV27 and TRBJ2-3; 9 nucleotides agree with TRBD2. CDR3 length: 16 amino acids. V lost 2 bases to trimming and J lost 2 bases; unmatched junction nucleotides: 5. Germline V gives CDR1 MNHEY, CDR2 SMNVEV (reference sequence).